These T cell receptor beta chains were read from a single sample in a study of blood T cell repertoires in COVID-19. Only in-frame clones appear in the TCRdb table, and some are missing; sequencing was by immunoSEQ multiplex PCR. The repertoire holds 150,000 or so clones, with over 70% as singletons. What was sequenced was PBMCs or T cells enriched from blood (not recorded which). These receptors all stem from a man between 70 and 80 years old who had been exposed to COVID-19. Each CDR3 is given with its conserved first and last residue. The order of the fields is D gene, J gene, V gene, CDR3 protein, CDR3 DNA. The D gene is left open where the match is weak.

TRBD1 TRBJ2-1 TRBV19 CASSIVLVFETGSGGEQFF TGTGCCAGTAGTATAGTTTTAGTTTTCGAGACAGGGTCCGGAGGTGAGCAGTTCTTC
TRBD1 TRBJ1-2 TRBV29-1 CSSSRGQGGNNYGYTF TGCAGCTCGTCGAGAGGACAGGGGGGGAATAACTATGGCTACACCTTC
TRBD1 TRBJ2-7 TRBV9 CASSVGTGGFGEQYF TGTGCCAGCAGCGTAGGAACAGGGGGCTTCGGCGAGCAGTACTTC
TRBD1 TRBJ1-2 TRBV4-2 CASSPVAVVQGQGYTF TGTGCCAGCAGCCCCGTCGCGGTGGTACAGGGGCAGGGCTACACCTTC
. TRBJ1-3 TRBV10-3 CAISELAGQSTIYF TGTGCCATCAGTGAGCTTGCAGGGCAGAGCACCATATATTTT
TRBD1 TRBJ2-2 TRBV4-1 CASSQEGTVNTGELFF TGCGCCAGCAGCCAAGAGGGGACAGTCAACACCGGGGAGCTGTTTTTT
TRBD2 TRBJ2-3 TRBV6-5 CASSLGLAVTDTQYF TGTGCCAGCAGCCTAGGTCTAGCGGTCACAGATACGCAGTATTTT
TRBD1 TRBJ1-6 TRBV9 CASSRDRARNNSPLHF TGTGCCAGCAGCCGAGACAGGGCTCGGAATAATTCACCCCTCCACTTT
. TRBJ1-1 TRBV29-1 CSVLWGGRGTEAFF TGCAGCGTTCTGTGGGGGGGAAGGGGCACTGAAGCTTTCTTT
. TRBJ2-3 TRBV30 CAWSAGRGRADTQYF TGTGCCTGGAGTGCGGGGCGGGGTCGGGCAGATACGCAGTATTTT
TRBD1 TRBJ1-5 TRBV19 CATRDRREGNQPQHF TGTGCCACCCGGGACAGGCGCGAAGGAAATCAGCCCCAGCATTTT
. TRBJ1-1 TRBV30 CAWSKDRGKAFF TGTGCCTGGAGTAAGGATAGGGGCAAGGCTTTCTTT
. TRBJ2-7 TRBV5-1 CASSPTAGSPAYEQYF TGCGCCAGCAGCCCCACCGCGGGAAGCCCCGCTTACGAGCAGTACTTC
. TRBJ2-7 TRBV10-3 CAASSIYEQYF TGTGCCGCCTCTTCTATCTACGAGCAGTACTTC
. TRBJ2-3 TRBV19 CASSSGTTDTQYF TGTGCCAGTAGTAGCGGGACCACAGATACGCAGTATTTT
. TRBJ2-7 TRBV28 CASRPPSARIPYEQYF TGTGCCAGCAGACCCCCCAGCGCTCGTATTCCCTACGAGCAGTACTTC
. TRBJ2-7 TRBV28 CASSLGGLEQYF TGTGCCAGCAGTTTAGGGGGCCTCGAGCAGTACTTC
. TRBJ2-1 TRBV6-5 CASSYGVSGVGGQFF TGTGCCAGCAGTTACGGTGTTAGCGGAGTGGGTGGGCAGTTCTTC
. TRBJ2-5 TRBV9 CASSVSFGTGGPRETQYF TGTGCCAGCAGCGTAAGCTTCGGAACCGGAGGGCCTCGAGAGACCCAGTACTTC
TRBD2 TRBJ2-3 TRBV19 CASSMSLAGLGTDTQYF TGTGCCAGTAGTATGAGTCTAGCGGGGTTGGGCACAGATACGCAGTATTTT
. TRBJ2-7 TRBV7-9 CASTPTESHHEQYF TGTGCCAGCACCCCGACAGAATCCCACCACGAGCAGTACTTC